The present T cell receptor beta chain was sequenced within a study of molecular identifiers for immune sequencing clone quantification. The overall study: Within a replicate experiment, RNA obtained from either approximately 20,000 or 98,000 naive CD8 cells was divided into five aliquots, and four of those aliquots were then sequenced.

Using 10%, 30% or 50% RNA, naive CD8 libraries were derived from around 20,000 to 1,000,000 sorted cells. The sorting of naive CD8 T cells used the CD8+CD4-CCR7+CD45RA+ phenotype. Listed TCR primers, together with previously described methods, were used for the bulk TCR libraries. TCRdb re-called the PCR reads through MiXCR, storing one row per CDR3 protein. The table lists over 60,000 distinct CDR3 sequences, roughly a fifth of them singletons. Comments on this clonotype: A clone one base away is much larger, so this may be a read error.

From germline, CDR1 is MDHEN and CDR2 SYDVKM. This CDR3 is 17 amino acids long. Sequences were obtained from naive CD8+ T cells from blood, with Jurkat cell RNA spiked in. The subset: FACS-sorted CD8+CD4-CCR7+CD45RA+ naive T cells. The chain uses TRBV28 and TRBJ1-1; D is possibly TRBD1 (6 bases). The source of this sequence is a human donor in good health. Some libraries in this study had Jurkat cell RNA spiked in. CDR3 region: CASSSPGDIRRGTEAYF. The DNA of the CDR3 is TGTGCCAGCTCCTCTCCGGGGGACATCCGGAGAGGCACTGAAGCTTACTTT.